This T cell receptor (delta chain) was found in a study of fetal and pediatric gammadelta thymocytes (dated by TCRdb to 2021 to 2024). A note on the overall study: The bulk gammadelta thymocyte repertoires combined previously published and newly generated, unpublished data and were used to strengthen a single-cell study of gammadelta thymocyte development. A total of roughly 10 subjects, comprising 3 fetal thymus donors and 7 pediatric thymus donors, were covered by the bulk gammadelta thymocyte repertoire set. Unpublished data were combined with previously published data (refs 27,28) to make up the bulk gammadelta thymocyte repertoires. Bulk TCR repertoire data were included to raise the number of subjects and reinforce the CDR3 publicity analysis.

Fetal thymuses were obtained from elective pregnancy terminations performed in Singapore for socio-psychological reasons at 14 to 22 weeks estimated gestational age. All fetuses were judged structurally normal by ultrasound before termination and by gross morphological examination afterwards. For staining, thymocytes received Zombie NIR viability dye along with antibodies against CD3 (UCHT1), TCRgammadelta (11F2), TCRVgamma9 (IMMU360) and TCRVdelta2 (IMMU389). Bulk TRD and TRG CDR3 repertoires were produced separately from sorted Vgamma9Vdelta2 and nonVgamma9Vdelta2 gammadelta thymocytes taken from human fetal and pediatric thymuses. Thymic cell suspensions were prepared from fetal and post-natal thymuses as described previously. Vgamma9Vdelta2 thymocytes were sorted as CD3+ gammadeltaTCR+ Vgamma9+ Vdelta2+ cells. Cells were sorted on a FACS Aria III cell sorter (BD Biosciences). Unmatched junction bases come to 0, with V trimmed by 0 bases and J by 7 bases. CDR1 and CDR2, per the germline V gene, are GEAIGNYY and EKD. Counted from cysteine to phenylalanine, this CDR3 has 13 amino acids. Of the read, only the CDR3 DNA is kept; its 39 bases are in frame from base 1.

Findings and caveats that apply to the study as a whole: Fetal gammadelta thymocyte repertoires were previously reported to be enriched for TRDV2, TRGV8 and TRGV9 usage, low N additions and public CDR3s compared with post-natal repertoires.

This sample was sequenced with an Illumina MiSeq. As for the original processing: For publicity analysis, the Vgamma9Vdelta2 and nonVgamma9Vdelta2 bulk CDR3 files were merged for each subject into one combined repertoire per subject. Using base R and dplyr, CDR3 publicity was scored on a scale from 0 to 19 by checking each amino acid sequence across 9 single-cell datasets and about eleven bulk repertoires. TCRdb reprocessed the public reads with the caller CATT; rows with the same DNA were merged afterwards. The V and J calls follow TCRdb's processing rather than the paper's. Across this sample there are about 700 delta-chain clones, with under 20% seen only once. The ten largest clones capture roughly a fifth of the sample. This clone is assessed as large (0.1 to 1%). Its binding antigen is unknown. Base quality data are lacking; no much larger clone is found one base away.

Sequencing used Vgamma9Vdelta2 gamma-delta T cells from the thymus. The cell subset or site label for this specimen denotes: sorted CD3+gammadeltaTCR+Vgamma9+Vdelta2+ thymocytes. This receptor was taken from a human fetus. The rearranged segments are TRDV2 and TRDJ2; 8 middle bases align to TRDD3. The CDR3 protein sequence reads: CACDTWGIAQLFF. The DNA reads TGTGCCTGTGACACCTGGGGGATAGCACAACTCTTCTTT.